The 18 T cell receptor beta chains below were found in one sample sequenced in a study of shared T cell receptors in the human thymus. Generated by immunoSEQ multiplex PCR, the TCRdb table keeps only in-frame clones and is missing some. The repertoire holds 550,000 to 800,000 clones, with roughly 88% as singletons. The same sample was also studied in work on human thymus T cells.

Sequenced: thymocytes. These receptors all come from a girl less than two years old with a congenital heart defect.

This chain uses TRBV9 with TRBJ2-5; 7 bases are a match to TRBD1. The CDR3 loop spans 14 amino acids. Germline assignment: CDR1 SGDLS and CDR2 YYNGEE. The junction had 7 bases not matched to a gene; V was cut back by 2 bases and J by 6 bases. The CDR3 here is CASSVYRGIKTQYF. Here the CDR3 DNA reads TGTGCCAGCAGCGTTTACAGGGGTATCAAGACCCAGTACTTC.

The rearrangement uses TRBV25-1 and TRBJ1-2, with a possible D match to TRBD1 (5 bases). The CDR3 runs 14 residues. V was trimmed by 3 bases and J by 8 bases, leaving 16 bases between them. The germline CDR1 and CDR2 sequences are MGHDK and SYGVNS. The DNA for the CDR3 is TGTGCCAGCAGTGAGCACAGGTTTTCTCGGGGCTACACCTTC. It encodes CASSEHRFSRGYTF.

The V and J genes are TRBV11-2 and TRBJ2-5; TRBD2 agrees at 8 bases. V was clipped by 1 base and J by 4 bases; unmatched bases: 11. Germline V gene data show CDR1 as SGHAT and CDR2 as FQNNGV. The CDR3 has 17 residues. DNA of the CDR3: TGTGCCAGCAGCTTAGGGGTTAGCGGGGCCATAGGAGAGACCCAGTACTTC. Amino acid sequence: CASSLGVSGAIGETQYF.

The chain combines TRBV9 with TRBJ2-1; 10 nucleotides line up with TRBD2. V gave up 0 bases and J gave up 8 bases; unmatched junction bases: 32. Per the germline V gene, CDR1 is SGDLS and CDR2 is YYNGEE. The CDR3 totals 24 residues. The CDR3 is CASSVGPGAIFGLAAPSQRDEQFF. The CDR3, as DNA: TGTGCCAGCAGCGTAGGTCCGGGGGCGATCTTCGGACTAGCGGCGCCCTCCCAACGGGATGAGCAGTTCTTC.

The chain couples TRBV7-9 to TRBJ1-5; D ambiguous. V dropped 4 bases and J dropped 5 bases, with 12 bases sitting between them. This CDR3 is 14 amino acids long. Germline V gene sequence: CDR1 SEHNR, CDR2 FQNEAQ (reference sequence). The CDR3 sequence: CASSSPGSHQPQHF. CDR3 nucleotides: TGTGCCAGCAGCTCTCCTGGGAGTCATCAGCCCCAGCATTTT.

This clone has a single count. This chain uses TRBV25-1 with TRBJ1-2, with D perhaps matching TRBD1 (6 bases). Germline V gene sequence: CDR1 MGHDK, CDR2 SYGVNS. The CDR3 length is 16 residues. V lost 3 bases and J lost 2, with 16 bases in between. CDR3 nucleotides: TGTGCCAGCAGTGACGAACATGACAGGCCGAACTATGGCTACACCTTC. Protein sequence: CASSDEHDRPNYGYTF.

CDR3 coding DNA: TGCGCCAGCAGTGGACAGTCTAGTCAGCCCCAGCATTTT. This translates into CASSGQSSQPQHF. The J gene is TRBJ1-5, the V gene TRBV10-2; tentatively, D is TRBD1 (5 bases). V was shortened by 4 bases and J by 6 bases, with 10 bases between the two germline ends. This CDR3 is 13 amino acids long. Germline CDR1 WSHSY, CDR2 SAAADI.

Only one count was recorded for this clone. This chain connects TRBV28 to TRBJ2-7, with D tentatively TRBD1 (5 bases). Deletions cut 7 bases from V and 2 bases from J, with 21 bases between. The CDR3 covers 16 residues. Germline CDR1 MDHEN, CDR2 SYDVKM. The CDR3 region is CASTSKSDSRPYEQYF. CDR3 DNA sequence: TGTGCCAGCACCTCCAAGAGCGACAGCCGGCCCTACGAGCAGTACTTC.

This chain links TRBV4-1 with TRBJ2-1; 9 bases align to TRBD1. V shed 3 bases, J shed 8 bases, and the junction held 8 bases outside the gene matches. This CDR3 is built from 15 residues. In germline, CDR1 is MGHRA, CDR2 YSYEKL. The CDR3 DNA is TGCGCCAGCAGCCAGGGACAGGGAGATGTCTATGAGCAGTTCTTC. This sequence encodes CASSQGQGDVYEQFF.

The table lists this clone with a count of one. The chain employs TRBV10-3 and TRBJ2-2; D unresolved. CDR1 is ENHRY, CDR2 SYGVKD, per germline. The V end was cut by 3 bases, the J end by 3 bases, with 11 bases between. The CDR3 covers 15 residues. This CDR3 reads CAISDGHTYTGELFF. The CDR3 nucleotides read TGTGCCATCAGTGATGGTCATACTTACACCGGGGAGCTGTTTTTT.

V is TRBV13 and J is TRBJ2-7; TRBD1 might be the D (6 bases). The CDR3 covers 16 residues. The germline V gene encodes CDR1 PRHDT and CDR2 FYEKMQ (reference sequence). V gave up 0 bases and J gave up 5 bases, with 17 bases separating them. CDR3 DNA sequence: TGTGCCAGCAGCTTAGGCCTCCCCGGACAGATCCACGAGCAGTACTTC. It specifies CASSLGLPGQIHEQYF. The full variable domain, in which reference TRBV13 and TRBJ2-7 provide the parts outside the CDR3, is AAGVIQSPRHLIKEKRETATLKCYPIPRHDTVYWYQQGPGQDPQFLISFYEKMQSDKGSIPDRFSAQQFSDYHSELNMSSLELGDSALYFCASSLGLPGQIHEQYFGPGTRLTVT.

The V and J genes are TRBV10-3 and TRBJ1-2; D is unresolved. The germline V gene has CDR1 ENHRY and CDR2 SYGVKD. The CDR3 consists of 18 residues. V lost 0 bases, J lost 1 base, and 18 bases lay in between. The CDR3: CAISESRRPLHLNYGYTF. The DNA for the CDR3 is TGTGCCATCAGTGAGTCGAGGAGACCGCTACACCTTAACTATGGCTACACCTTC.

This clone was recorded a few times. The CDR3 region has the DNA TGTGCCAGTAACCCCTCCACAGGAACGAATTCACCCCTCCACTTT. Its protein product is CASNPSTGTNSPLHF. The V and J genes are TRBV19 and TRBJ1-6; a weak D match, TRBD1 (5 bases). Germline V gene data show CDR1 as LNHDA and CDR2 as SQIVND (reference sequence). Trimming cost V 7 bases and J 7 bases, with 17 bases left between them. CDR3 length: 15 residues.

The chain combines TRBV28 with TRBJ1-5; tentative D call: TRBD1 (5 bases). Germline V lookup: CDR1 MDHEN, CDR2 SYDVKM. The germline V and J ends were trimmed by 6 bases and 2 bases, with 14 bases remaining between them. The CDR3 runs to 15 residues. The CDR3 loop reads CASRAQARGNQPQHF. CDR3 nucleotide sequence: TGTGCCAGCAGAGCACAGGCTAGGGGCAATCAGCCCCAGCATTTT.

The chain links TRBV5-4 to TRBJ2-7; no reliable D call. Germline CDR1 SGHNT, CDR2 YYREEE (reference sequence). The CDR3 loop spans 13 amino acids. Between the trimmed V and J ends, which lost 2 bases and 5 bases, there was a span of 11 bases. CDR3 nucleotide sequence: TGTGCCAGCAGCTTTGAGGTTCTGGACGAGCAGTACTTC. Translation: CASSFEVLDEQYF. The full variable domain, its missing parts supplied by reference TRBV5-4 and TRBJ2-7, is ETGVTQSPTHLIKTRGQQVTLRCSSQSGHNTVSWYQQALGQGPQFIFQYYREEENGRGNFPPRFSGLQFPNYSSELNVNALELDDSALYLCASSFEVLDEQYFGPGTRLTVT.

The chain couples TRBV5-1 to TRBJ1-1, with 8 positions matching TRBD1. With V trimmed by 4 bases and J by 3 bases, 5 bases remained unmatched. This CDR3 spans 14 amino acids. In germline, CDR1 is SGHRS, CDR2 YFSETQ. CDR3 sequence: CASSPGGRDTEAFF. The CDR3 nucleotides are TGCGCCAGCAGCCCAGGGGGCAGGGACACTGAAGCTTTCTTT.

This chain connects TRBV4-1 to TRBJ2-7; D is ambiguous. Germline CDR1 is MGHRA and CDR2 is YSYEKL. With 0 bases removed from V and 3 bases from J, the gap between germline ends came to 9 bases. The CDR3 extends over 14 amino acids. Here the CDR3 DNA reads TGCGCCAGCAGCCAAGAGTACAGAGTCTACGAGCAGTACTTC. This codes for CASSQEYRVYEQYF.

The chain carries TRBV14 and TRBJ1-1, with D possibly TRBD1 on 6 matching bases. CDR1 is SGHDN and CDR2 is FVKESK in the germline V gene. Trimming shortened V by 0 bases and J by 8 bases, and 10 bases separated the two germline ends. The CDR3 sequence is 13 residues long. This CDR3 is CASSQEGAGEAFF. In DNA, the CDR3 is TGTGCCAGCAGCCAAGAGGGGGCAGGGGAAGCTTTCTTT.